Listed here is a single TCR beta chain. Its antigen remains unidentified. These data originate in a study of OX40 agonist ivuxolimab in advanced cancers. The wider study: Patients received the agonistic anti-OX40 (CD134) antibody ivuxolimab. Three patients, one with hepatocellular carcinoma and two with cutaneous melanoma, achieved partial responses. Enrolled patients in dose escalation had cancers that were hepatocellular carcinoma, melanoma, renal cell or head and neck cancer. General study points: Within 6 weeks, CD4+ and CD8+ blood T cells expanded clonally at 0.1 to 3.0 mg/kg.

The CDR3 length is 13 residues. V gave up 4 bases and J gave up 5 bases, with 13 bases separating them. CDR1 SGHNT and CDR2 YYREEE come from the germline V gene (reference sequence). The protocol was immunoSEQ multiplex PCR, while the TCRdb copy is restricted to in-frame clones and leaves out a portion. The data hold around 21,000 clones, with around 85% observed a single time. The chain employs TRBV5-4 and TRBJ2-7; no clear D. The input for sequencing was CD4+ or CD8+ T cells sorted from blood, taken in a trial of the OX40 agonist ivuxolimab. The clonotype was recovered from an adult with an advanced solid tumor such as melanoma, head and neck, liver or kidney cancer. CDR3 region: CASSRNRRDEQYF. In nucleotides, the CDR3 is TGTGCCAGCAGCCGAAATAGGCGCGACGAGCAGTACTTC.